This T cell receptor (beta chain) was identified in a study of blood T cell repertoires in COVID-19. Study details: Some COVID-19 samples were acute and others convalescent; all came from the United States, Italy and Spain. T cells, B-cell-depleted T cells, or PBMCs supplied cDNA or gDNA.

The table came from immunoSEQ multiplex PCR; TCRdb's copy has only in-frame clones and leaves some out. The sample contains 95,000 to 150,000 clones, 80% to 95% of which appear only once. The CDR3 is made up of 14 amino acids. With 2 bases clipped from V and 1 base from J, the junction kept 0 bases outside the gene matches. Germline V CDR1 and CDR2: LNHNV, YYDKDF (reference sequence). The sample taken for sequencing was peripheral blood. This chain connects TRBV15 to TRBJ2-7; TRBD2 matches at 9 bases. The sequence was obtained from a man between 45 and 60 years old with COVID-19, enrolled during active disease. This chain's CDR3 is CATSRLAGSYEQYF. CDR3 bases: TGTGCCACCAGCAGACTAGCGGGATCCTACGAGCAGTACTTC.